The T cell receptor (beta chain) under discussion was sequenced for a study of blood T cells in healthy people across ages. The CDR3 is 12 residues long. Together with a sample-barcoded 5' primer, a J-beta primer mix was included in a second PCR lasting roughly 6 to 12 cycles. Individual samples furnished no less than 3 million CDR3-containing paired-end reads apiece. TCRdb fed the 5' RACE reads into MiXCR, producing one record per CDR3 protein. The table lists under 1,000,000 distinct CDR3 sequences, 35% to 40% of them singletons. Details on this clonotype: Its specificity is not known.

Notes on the study in general: The long-lived group displayed more naive CD4+ cells, plus higher diversity, than the aged donors did.

What was sequenced was blood. This TCR came from a man between 18 and 35 years old in good health. The rearrangement joins TRBV12-3 or TRBV12-4 to TRBJ2-4; D is undetermined. The DNA end is a closer match to TRBJ2-7, so the J assignment may be wrong. CDR3 sequence reads: CASSPRIYEQYF. The CDR3 bases are TGTGCCAGCAGTCCGAGGATTTACGAGCAGTACTTC.